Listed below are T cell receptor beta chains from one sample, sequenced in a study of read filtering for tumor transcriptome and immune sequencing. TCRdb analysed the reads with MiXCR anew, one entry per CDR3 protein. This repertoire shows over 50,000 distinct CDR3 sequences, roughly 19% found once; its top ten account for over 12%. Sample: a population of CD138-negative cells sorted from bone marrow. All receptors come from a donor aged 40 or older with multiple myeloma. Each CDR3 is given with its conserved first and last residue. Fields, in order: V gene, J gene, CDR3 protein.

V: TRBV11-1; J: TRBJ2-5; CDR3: CASSHRDSQETQYF
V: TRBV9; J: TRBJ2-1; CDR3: CASSVEPGQVQNEQFF
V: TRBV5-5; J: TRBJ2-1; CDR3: CASSLRLVGDEQFF
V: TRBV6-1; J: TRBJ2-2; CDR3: CASRPVEPGELFF
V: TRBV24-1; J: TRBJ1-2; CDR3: CATSAGGGYGYTF
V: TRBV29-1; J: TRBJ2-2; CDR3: CSAPGQGAKDTGELFF
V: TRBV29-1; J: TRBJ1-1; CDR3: CSVRDPMNTEAFF
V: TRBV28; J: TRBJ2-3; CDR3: CASREVSTDTQYF
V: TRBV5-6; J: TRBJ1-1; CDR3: CASSFKRDTEAFF
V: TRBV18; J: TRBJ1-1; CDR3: CASSTGLTEAFF